The following is a T cell receptor beta chain sequence with its context. Its antigen is not known. The data derive from a study of cytomegalovirus exposure and HLA in healthy donors. The V end was cut by 5 bases, the J end by 0 bases, with 10 bases between. CDR1 is ENHRY, CDR2 SYGVKD, per germline. This CDR3 contains 14 residues. It was with 60 Vbeta and 13 Jbeta primers that the PCR ran. The repertoire was sequenced with immunoSEQ multiplex PCR; TCRdb's copy has only in-frame clones and lacks some. The profile covers 160,000 or so clones, with roughly 80% appearing a single time and about 4% taken by the ten largest. General observations from the study: The HLA-A and HLA-B alleles of most subjects were reportedly predicted accurately from TCR beta sequences.

Sequencing input: PBMCs. This clonotype was sampled from a man aged 30 to 39 in good health and CMV-seropositive. The chain links TRBV10-3 to TRBJ1-1; D may be TRBD1 (5 bases). The chain's CDR3 is CAISFQGLNTEAFF. DNA of the CDR3: TGTGCCATCAGTTTTCAGGGCTTGAACACTGAAGCTTTCTTT.